The clone carrying this TCR beta chain showed up many times. The data are from a study of T-cell memory formation after mild COVID-19. TCRdb reprocessed the 5' RACE reads via MiXCR and lists one record per CDR3 protein. The sample records under 550,000 distinct CDR3 sequences, 18% being singletons. The V end lost 3 bases, the J end lost 1 base, and 4 bases lay between the germline ends. CDR3 length: 12 residues. The germline gives CDR1 DFQATT, CDR2 SNEGSKA (reference sequence). Sequenced: PBMCs or a T cell subset sorted from them (not recorded which). The chain couples TRBV20-1 to TRBJ1-3, with unresolved D. This sequence was found in a man aged 18 to 35 who had mild COVID-19 (a few samples of this study predate the infection). Cell type and time point are not known. This CDR3 reads CSASNSGNTIYF. CDR3 DNA sequence: TGCAGTGCTAGTAATTCTGGAAACACCATATATTTT.